The 18 T cell receptor beta chains listed next were all sequenced from one sample in a study of blood T cell repertoires in COVID-19. Sequencing used immunoSEQ multiplex PCR; TCRdb keeps in-frame clones, though not all of them. The repertoire includes some 700,000 clones, about nine tenths of them detected once, and approximately 0.3% sits in the top ten. Sequencing used peripheral blood. These TCRs come from a woman aged 18-30 years with acute or convalescent COVID-19.

A single count supports this clone. The V call is TRBV19, the J call TRBJ1-5; D not resolved. The germline CDR1 and CDR2 sequences are LNHDA and SQIVND (reference sequence). The CDR3 runs to 13 residues. The V end lost 3 bases, the J end lost 6 bases, and 9 bases lay between the germline ends. The chain's CDR3 is CASSIGIGQPQHF. CDR3 nucleotides: TGTGCCAGTAGTATCGGTATTGGTCAGCCCCAGCATTTT. The whole variable domain, filled in from reference TRBV19 and TRBJ1-5, reads DGGITQSPKYLFRKEGQNVTLSCEQNLNHDAMYWYRQDPGQGLRLIYYSQIVNDFQKGDIAEGYSVSREKKESFPLTVTSAQKNPTAFYLCASSIGIGQPQHFGDGTRLSIL.

The gene calls are TRBV28 and TRBJ1-2, with 7 bases identical to TRBD1. The CDR3 sequence is 13 residues long. Trimming at V came to 4 bases and at J to 7 bases, leaving 6 bases not matched to a gene. Per the germline V gene, CDR1 is MDHEN and CDR2 is SYDVKM. The chain's CDR3 is CASSSPQGGGYTF. In DNA, the CDR3 is TGTGCCAGCAGTTCGCCTCAGGGGGGTGGCTACACCTTC.

The V and J genes are TRBV5-5 and TRBJ1-2; TRBD1 agrees at 8 bases. J gave up 2 bases and V 0 bases, and 6 bases lay outside the gene matches. The V gene's germline CDR1 is SGHKS and CDR2 YYEKEE (reference sequence). This CDR3 is 16 amino acids long. CDR3 bases: TGTGCCAGCAGCTTGGATAGGGACAGGAAAAACTATGGCTACACCTTC. Its protein product is CASSLDRDRKNYGYTF. Full variable domain (outside the CDR3, taken from reference TRBV5-5 and TRBJ1-2): DAGVTQSPTHLIKTRGQQVTLRCSPISGHKSVSWYQQVLGQGPQFIFQYYEKEERGRGNFPDRFSARQFPNYSSELNVNALLLGDSALYLCASSLDRDRKNYGYTFGSGTRLTVV.

The genes are TRBV4-2 and TRBJ1-1; TRBD1 matches at 8 bases. This CDR3 has 14 amino acids. The germline CDR1 and CDR2 sequences are LGHNA and YNFKEQ. V lost 1 base and J lost 10; bases outside the gene matches: 8. In DNA form, the CDR3 reads TGTGCCAGCAGCCAAGTAGGGCAGGGGGCCGGAGCTTTCTTT. It translates to CASSQVGQGAGAFF.

The chain recombines TRBV7-6 with TRBJ1-4; maybe TRBD1 (5 bases). Germline V gene data show CDR1 as SGHVS and CDR2 as FNYEAQ. V dropped 5 bases and J dropped 3 bases, with 16 bases sitting between them. This CDR3 comprises 16 residues. The CDR3 nucleotides read TGTGCCAGCAGCACCCGATACAGGAAGGCTAATGAAAAACTGTTTTTT. Its translation is CASSTRYRKANEKLFF.

The genes are TRBV5-8 and TRBJ2-7; 9 bases agree with TRBD1. The CDR3 loop spans 19 amino acids. Germline V gene sequence: CDR1 SGHTS, CDR2 YDEGEE. V shed 0 bases and J 3 bases; nucleotides not matched to a gene: 16. The CDR3 sequence: CASSLVGTGKWISVYEQYF. CDR3 nucleotide sequence: TGTGCCAGCAGCTTGGTCGGGACAGGGAAGTGGATCTCGGTCTACGAGCAGTACTTC.

This clone was observed a few times. The chain uses TRBV10-2 and TRBJ1-3; 9 bases map to TRBD1. V lost 9 bases to trimming and J lost 2 bases; unmatched junction nucleotides: 2. The CDR3 covers 13 residues. Germline-derived CDR1 and CDR2 are WSHSY and SAAADI. The CDR3 sequence: CASGDRAGNTIYF. The CDR3 bases are TGCGCCAGTGGGGACAGGGCTGGAAACACCATATATTTT.

With respect to this clone: Other nucleotide sequences in the sample specify the same CDR3. The chain couples TRBV5-1 to TRBJ1-4; D is possibly TRBD1 (6 bases). The CDR3 extends over 15 amino acids. In germline, CDR1 is SGHRS, CDR2 YFSETQ. Trimming removed 2 bases at V and 0 bases at J, with 8 bases between. This CDR3 is CASSLQGATNEKLFF. The DNA of the CDR3 is TGCGCCAGCAGCTTACAGGGAGCAACTAATGAAAAACTGTTTTTT.

The gene calls are TRBV29-1 and TRBJ1-2; 9 bases are a match to TRBD1. V lost 6 bases, J lost 8 bases, and 4 bases stayed unmatched. The CDR3 spans 11 residues. Germline lookup yields CDR1 SQVTM and CDR2 ANQGSEA. In nucleotides, the CDR3 is TGCAGCGTCGTGGACAGGGGAGGCTACACCTTC. This translates into CSVVDRGGYTF. The whole variable domain, filled in from reference TRBV29-1 and TRBJ1-2, reads SAVISQKPSRDICQRGTSLTIQCQVDSQVTMMFWYRQQPGQSLTLIATANQGSEATYESGFVIDKFPISRPNLTFSTLTVSNMSPEDSSIYLCSVVDRGGYTFGSGTRLTVV.

In this sample, this clone turned up a few times. The chain is built from TRBV27 and TRBJ1-6, with 7 bases identical to TRBD1. Germline V gives CDR1 MNHEY, CDR2 SMNVEV (reference sequence). CDR3 length: 15 amino acids. V lost 6 bases to trimming and J lost 9 bases; unmatched junction nucleotides: 11. The CDR3 is CASSSGQESSSPLHF. The CDR3, as DNA: TGTGCCAGCAGCTCTGGACAGGAGAGTAGTTCACCCCTCCACTTT.

The chain links TRBV15 to TRBJ2-1; 10 nucleotides line up with TRBD1. J lost 4 bases, V lost 5 bases, and 5 bases had no gene match. This CDR3 contains 15 residues. Germline assignment: CDR1 LNHNV and CDR2 YYDKDF (reference sequence). Here the CDR3 DNA reads TGTGCCACCAGCGCCCGGGACAGGGGTTACAATGAGCAGTTCTTC. Its translation is CATSARDRGYNEQFF.

The genes are TRBV10-3 and TRBJ1-3, with D hard to call. CDR1 is ENHRY, CDR2 SYGVKD, per germline. The CDR3 is 13 amino acids. CDR3 protein: CASRDGSGNTIYF. CDR3 nucleotides: TGTGCGTCGCGGGATGGCTCTGGAAACACCATATATTTT.

The count of this clone is one. The rearrangement joins TRBV19 to TRBJ1-2; 9 positions match TRBD1. This CDR3 contains 15 residues. CDR1 is LNHDA, CDR2 SQIVND, per germline (reference sequence). The ends lost 5 bases at V and 5 bases at J; junction bases unmatched: 9. CDR3 nucleotides: TGTGCCAGTAGTTTCCCGATCGGGACAGGGTATGGCTACACCTTC. Translation: CASSFPIGTGYGYTF.

V gene TRBV9 combines with J gene TRBJ2-1, with TRBD1 identical over 9 bases. CDR3 length equals 15 residues. CDR1 SGDLS and CDR2 YYNGEE come from the germline V gene. J gave up 7 bases and V 4 bases, and 9 bases lay outside the gene matches. The CDR3 DNA reads TGTGCCAGCAGCTCCACCAGGACAGGGGTGAATGAGCAGTTCTTC. Translating it yields CASSSTRTGVNEQFF.

V usage is TRBV9 and J usage is TRBJ2-3; TRBD2 is a possible D gene (6 bases). Between the trimmed V and J ends, which lost 0 bases and 2 bases, there was a span of 13 bases. The CDR3 has 16 amino acids. Germline-derived CDR1 and CDR2 are SGDLS and YYNGEE. Here the CDR3 DNA reads TGTGCCAGCAGCGTAGAGGCTGGCGGGGCCACAGATACGCAGTATTTT. It encodes CASSVEAGGATDTQYF. Looking up the rest from reference TRBV9 and TRBJ2-3 gives the full variable domain: DSGVTQTPKHLITATGQRVTLRCSPRSGDLSVYWYQQSLDQGLQFLIQYYNGEERAKGNILERFSAQQFPDLHSELNLSSLELGDSALYFCASSVEAGGATDTQYFGPGTRLTVL.

The J gene is TRBJ2-5, the V gene TRBV6-1, with a weak D call TRBD1 (6 bases). The CDR3 is made up of 17 amino acids. Per the germline V gene, CDR1 is MNHNS and CDR2 is SASEGT. V shed 0 bases and J shed 7 bases, with 21 bases lying between them. The CDR3 nucleotides are TGTGCCAGCAGTGAAGCTTGGGCGGGCAGGGGAGTGGGGACCCAGTACTTC. Translating gives CASSEAWAGRGVGTQYF.

The rearrangement links TRBV15 to TRBJ1-1; a weak D match, TRBD1 (6 bases). Trimming shortened V by 4 bases and J by 3 bases, and 12 bases separated the two germline ends. The CDR3 runs to 14 residues. From germline, CDR1 is LNHNV and CDR2 YYDKDF (reference sequence). CDR3 protein: CATSTGRGYTEAFF. The CDR3 DNA follows: TGTGCCACCAGCACTGGGAGGGGGTACACTGAAGCTTTCTTT.

This rearrangement joins TRBV6-6 to TRBJ1-6, with TRBD1 as a possible D gene (6 bases). Trimming took off 11 bases at V and 9 bases at J, with 14 bases between the two ends. The germline gives CDR1 MNHNY, CDR2 SVGAGI (reference sequence). The CDR3 spans 12 residues. The DNA of the CDR3 is TGTGCCGGAGGGGGGGCGGGTTCACCCCTCCACTTT. Encoded protein: CAGGGAGSPLHF.